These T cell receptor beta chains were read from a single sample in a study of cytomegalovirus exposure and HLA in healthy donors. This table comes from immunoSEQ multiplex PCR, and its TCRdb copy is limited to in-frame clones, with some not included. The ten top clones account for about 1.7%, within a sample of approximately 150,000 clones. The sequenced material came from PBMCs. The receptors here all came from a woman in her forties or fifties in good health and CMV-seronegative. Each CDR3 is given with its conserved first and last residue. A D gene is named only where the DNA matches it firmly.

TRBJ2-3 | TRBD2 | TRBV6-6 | CASSHRDYLTDTQYF | TGTGCCAGCAGCCACCGGGACTATCTCACAGATACGCAGTATTTT
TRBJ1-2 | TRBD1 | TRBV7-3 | CASSPTPGTGPRGYTF | TGTGCCAGCAGCCCGACCCCGGGGACAGGACCGAGGGGCTACACCTTC
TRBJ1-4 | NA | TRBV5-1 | CASSLDVMGPNEKLFF | TGCGCCAGCAGCTTGGATGTGATGGGGCCTAATGAAAAACTGTTTTTT
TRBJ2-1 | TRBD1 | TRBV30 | CAWRRQGAVDEQFF | TGTGCCTGGCGAAGACAGGGGGCTGTGGATGAGCAGTTCTTC
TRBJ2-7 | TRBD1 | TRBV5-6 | CASSLQGSYEQYF | TGTGCCAGCAGCTTACAGGGGTCCTACGAGCAGTACTTC
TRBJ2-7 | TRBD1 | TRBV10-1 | CASSHGTGWEQYF | TGCGCCAGCAGCCACGGGACAGGGTGGGAGCAGTACTTC
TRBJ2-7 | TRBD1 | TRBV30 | CAWSRDRINYEQYF | TGTGCCTGGAGTAGGGACAGAATAAACTACGAGCAGTACTTC
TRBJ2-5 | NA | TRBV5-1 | CASSLSLGGPGETQYF | TGCGCCAGCAGCTTGTCCCTCGGGGGGCCTGGGGAGACCCAGTACTTC
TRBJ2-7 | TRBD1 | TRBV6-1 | CATLGQASGYEQYF | TGTGCCACACTAGGACAGGCTTCTGGCTACGAGCAGTACTTC
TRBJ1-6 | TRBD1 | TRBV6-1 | CASTPGQGISPLHF | TGTGCCAGCACCCCGGGACAGGGGATTTCACCCCTCCACTTT
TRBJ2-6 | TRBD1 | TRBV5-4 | CASRHDRAGANVLTF | TGTGCCAGCAGACATGACAGGGCTGGGGCCAACGTCCTGACTTTC
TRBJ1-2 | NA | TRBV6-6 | CASRTALTNYGYTF | TGTGCCAGCAGAACAGCCTTGACTAACTATGGCTACACCTTC
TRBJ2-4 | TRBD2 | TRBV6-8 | CARGEGRDIQYF | TGTGCCAGGGGGGAGGGGCGGGACATTCAGTACTTC
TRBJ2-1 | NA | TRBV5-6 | CASSMTGTLRNEQFF | TGTGCCAGCAGCATGACCGGGACACTTCGCAATGAGCAGTTCTTC
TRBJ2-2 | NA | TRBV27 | CASRPLGGNTGELFF | TGTGCCAGCAGACCCTTGGGGGGGAACACCGGGGAGCTGTTTTTT
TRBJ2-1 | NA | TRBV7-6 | CASSPARGTPNEQFF | TGTGCCAGCAGCCCAGCCCGGGGGACTCCCAATGAGCAGTTCTTC
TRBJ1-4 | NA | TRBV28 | CASSLTVVATNEKLFF | TGTGCCAGCAGCCTCACGGTGGTTGCAACTAATGAAAAACTGTTTTTT
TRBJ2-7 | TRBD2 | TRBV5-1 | CASSDSSGGTIRHF | TGCGCCAGCAGCGATTCTAGCGGGGGTACGATCCGGCACTTC
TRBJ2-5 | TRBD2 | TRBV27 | CASSLRGGETQYF | TGTGCCAGCAGTTTACGGGGGGGAGAGACCCAGTACTTC
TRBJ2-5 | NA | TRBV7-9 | CASSSPGVQETQYF | TGTGCCAGCAGCTCGCCGGGGGTTCAAGAGACCCAGTACTTC
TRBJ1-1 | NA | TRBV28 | CASSLPQQIVAFF | TGTGCCAGCAGTTTACCACAGCAGATAGTTGCTTTCTTT
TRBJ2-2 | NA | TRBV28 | CASSTRQESLGELFF | TGTGCCAGCAGTACCAGACAGGAGTCCCTCGGGGAGCTGTTTTTT
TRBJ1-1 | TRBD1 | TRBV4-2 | CASSQSGQGGTEAFF | TGTGCCAGCAGCCAATCTGGACAGGGAGGCACTGAAGCTTTCTTT
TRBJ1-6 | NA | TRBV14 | CASSQNNPGSPLHF | TGTGCCAGCAGCCAAAACAATCCAGGTTCACCCCTCCACTTT
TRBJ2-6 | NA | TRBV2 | CASRIRGANVLTF | TGTGCCAGCAGAATCCGGGGAGCCAACGTCCTGACTTTC
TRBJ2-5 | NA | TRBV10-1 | CASSVQGSMRTQYF | TGCGCCAGCAGTGTGCAGGGTTCCATGAGGACCCAGTACTTC
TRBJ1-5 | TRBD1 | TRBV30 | CAWAGQGQGQPQHF | TGTGCCTGGGCGGGACAGGGACAAGGGCAGCCCCAGCATTTT
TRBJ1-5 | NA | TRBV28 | CASSYGRQAGGVQPQHF | TGTGCCAGCAGTTATGGGAGACAGGCGGGCGGTGTTCAGCCCCAGCATTTT
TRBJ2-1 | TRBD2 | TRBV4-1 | CASSQSGSGDNEQFF | TGCGCCAGCAGCCAAAGCGGGAGTGGGGACAATGAGCAGTTCTTC
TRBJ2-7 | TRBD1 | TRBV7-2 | CASSWTGAYEQYF | TGTGCCAGCAGCTGGACAGGGGCCTACGAGCAGTACTTC
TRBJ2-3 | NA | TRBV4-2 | CASSREGRGSTDTQYF | TGTGCCAGCAGCCGAGAGGGGAGGGGGAGCACAGATACGCAGTATTTT
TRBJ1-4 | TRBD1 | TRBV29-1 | CSALGQSNEKLFF | TGCAGCGCCCTGGGACAGTCGAATGAAAAACTGTTTTTT
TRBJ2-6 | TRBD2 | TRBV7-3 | CASSRSGRTPSGANVLTF | TGTGCCAGCAGCCGGAGCGGGAGAACGCCCTCTGGGGCCAACGTCCTGACTTTC
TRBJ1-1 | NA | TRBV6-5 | CASRSRATEAFF | TGTGCCAGCAGGAGCCGCGCCACTGAAGCTTTCTTT
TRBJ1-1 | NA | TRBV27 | CASSARGSGEAFF | TGTGCCAGCAGCGCCCGGGGTAGCGGTGAAGCTTTCTTT
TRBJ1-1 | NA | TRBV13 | CASSLEAFF | TGTGCCAGCAGCCTCGAAGCTTTCTTT